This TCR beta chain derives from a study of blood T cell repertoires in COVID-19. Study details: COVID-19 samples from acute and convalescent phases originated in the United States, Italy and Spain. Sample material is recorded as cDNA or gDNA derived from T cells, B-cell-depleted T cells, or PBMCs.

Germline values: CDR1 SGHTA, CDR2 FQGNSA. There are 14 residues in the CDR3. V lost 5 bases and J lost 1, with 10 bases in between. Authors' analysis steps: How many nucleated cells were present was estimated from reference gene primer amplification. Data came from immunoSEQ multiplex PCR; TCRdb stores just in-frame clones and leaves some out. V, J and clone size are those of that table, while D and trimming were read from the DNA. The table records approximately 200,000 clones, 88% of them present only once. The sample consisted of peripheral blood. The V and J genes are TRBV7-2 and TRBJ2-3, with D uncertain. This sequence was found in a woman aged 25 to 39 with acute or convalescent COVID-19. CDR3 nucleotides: TGTGCCAGCAGCCCCCCGTCCCGCACAGATACGCAGTATTTT. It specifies CASSPPSRTDTQYF.